The clone carrying this T cell receptor (beta chain) was observed once. Followed longitudinally, the Seattle patients had been enrolled during active infection. This sample was taken from a study of blood T cell repertoires in COVID-19. Overall study: Specimens from acute and convalescent COVID-19 originated in the United States, Italy and Spain. PBMCs, B-cell-depleted T cells, or T cells were the source of the cDNA or gDNA that made up the material.

The CDR3 spans 14 residues. The germline gives CDR1 SGHTA, CDR2 FQGNSA. V was trimmed by 4 bases and J by 2 bases, leaving 9 bases between them. Original analysis: Amplification of reference gene primers was used by the study to estimate nucleated cell counts. Clones were read by immunoSEQ multiplex PCR, and TCRdb kept only the in-frame ones, dropping some. D and trimming come from the DNA, and the V and J calls and clone size come from that table. The repertoire has about 100,000 clones, around 90% of them found once; the top ten carry about 6.7%. The sequence came from a man aged 18 to 30 with COVID-19, enrolled during active disease. The genes are TRBV7-2 and TRBJ1-3; D gene uncertain. Sample: peripheral blood. CDR3 DNA sequence: TGTGCCAGCAGCTGGATAGCGCCTGGAAACACCATATATTTT. Protein: CASSWIAPGNTIYF.